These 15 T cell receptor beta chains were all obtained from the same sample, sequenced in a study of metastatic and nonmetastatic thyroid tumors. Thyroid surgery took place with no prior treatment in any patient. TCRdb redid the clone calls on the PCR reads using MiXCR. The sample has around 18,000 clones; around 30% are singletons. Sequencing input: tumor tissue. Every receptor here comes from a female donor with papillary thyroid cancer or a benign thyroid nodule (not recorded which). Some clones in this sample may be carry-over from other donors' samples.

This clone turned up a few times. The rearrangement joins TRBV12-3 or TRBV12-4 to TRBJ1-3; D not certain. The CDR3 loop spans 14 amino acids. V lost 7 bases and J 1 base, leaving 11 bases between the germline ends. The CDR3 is CASNERDSGNTIYF. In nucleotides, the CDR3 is TGTGCCAGCAACGAGAGAGATTCTGGAAACACCATATATTTT.

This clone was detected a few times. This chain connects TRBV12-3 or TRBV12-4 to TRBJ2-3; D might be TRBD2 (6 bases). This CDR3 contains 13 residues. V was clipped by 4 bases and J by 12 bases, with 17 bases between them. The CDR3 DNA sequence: TGTGCCAGCAGTTGGGAATCGGGGGAAATTCAGTATTTT. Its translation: CASSWESGEIQYF.

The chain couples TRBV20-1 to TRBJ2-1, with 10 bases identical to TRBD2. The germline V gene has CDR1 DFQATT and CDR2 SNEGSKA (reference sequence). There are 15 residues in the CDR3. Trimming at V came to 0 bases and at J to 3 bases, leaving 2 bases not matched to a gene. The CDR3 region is CSARERLAGYNEQFF. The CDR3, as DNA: TGCAGTGCTAGAGAAAGACTAGCGGGCTACAATGAGCAGTTCTTC.

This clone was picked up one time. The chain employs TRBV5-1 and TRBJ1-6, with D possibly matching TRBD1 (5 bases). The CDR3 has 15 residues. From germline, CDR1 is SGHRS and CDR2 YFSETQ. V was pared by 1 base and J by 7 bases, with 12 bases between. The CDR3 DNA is TGCGCCAGCAGCTTGACTAACAGGTTAAATTCACCCCTCCACTTT. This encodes CASSLTNRLNSPLHF.

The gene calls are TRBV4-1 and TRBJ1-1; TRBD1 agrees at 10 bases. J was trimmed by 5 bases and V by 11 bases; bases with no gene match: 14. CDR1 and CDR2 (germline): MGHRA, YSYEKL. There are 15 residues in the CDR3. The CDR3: CAARQGARFRTEAFF. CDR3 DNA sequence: TGCGCCGCGAGACAGGGGGCCCGATTTCGGACTGAAGCTTTCTTT.

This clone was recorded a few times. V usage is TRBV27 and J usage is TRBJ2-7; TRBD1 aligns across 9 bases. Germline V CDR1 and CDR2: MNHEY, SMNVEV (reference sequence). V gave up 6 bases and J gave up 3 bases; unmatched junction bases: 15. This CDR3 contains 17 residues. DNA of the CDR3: TGTGCCAGCAGAGGAGGGACCTCGTGGACAGGGGACTACGAGCAGTACTTC. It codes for CASRGGTSWTGDYEQYF.

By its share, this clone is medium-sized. The CDR3 nucleotides are TGTGCCAGCAGCTTAGGATGGCGGAACAATGAGCAGTTCTTC. This encodes CASSLGWRNNEQFF. The J gene is TRBJ2-1, the V gene TRBV11-3; D is undetermined. With 1 base removed from V and 5 bases from J, the gap between germline ends came to 9 bases. Germline V gene data show CDR1 as SGHNT and CDR2 as YENEEA. The CDR3 is made up of 14 amino acids.

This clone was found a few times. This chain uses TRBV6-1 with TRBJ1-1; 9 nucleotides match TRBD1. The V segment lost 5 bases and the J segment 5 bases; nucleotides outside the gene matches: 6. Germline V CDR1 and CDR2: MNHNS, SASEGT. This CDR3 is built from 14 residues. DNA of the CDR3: TGTGCCAGCAGTTGGGGACAGGGAGGGACTGAAGCTTTCTTT. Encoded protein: CASSWGQGGTEAFF.

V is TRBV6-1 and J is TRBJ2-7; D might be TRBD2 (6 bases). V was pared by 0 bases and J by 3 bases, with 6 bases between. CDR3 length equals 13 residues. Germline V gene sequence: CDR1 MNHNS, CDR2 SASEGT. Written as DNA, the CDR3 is TGTGCCAGCAGTGAAGCGCGGGGCTACGAGCAGTACTTC. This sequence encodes CASSEARGYEQYF.

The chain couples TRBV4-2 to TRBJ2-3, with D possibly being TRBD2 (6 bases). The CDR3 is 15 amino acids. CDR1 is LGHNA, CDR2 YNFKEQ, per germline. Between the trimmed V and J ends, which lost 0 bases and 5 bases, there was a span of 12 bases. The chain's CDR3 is CASSQESVGGDTQYF. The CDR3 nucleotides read TGTGCCAGCAGCCAAGAAAGTGTGGGGGGAGATACGCAGTATTTT.

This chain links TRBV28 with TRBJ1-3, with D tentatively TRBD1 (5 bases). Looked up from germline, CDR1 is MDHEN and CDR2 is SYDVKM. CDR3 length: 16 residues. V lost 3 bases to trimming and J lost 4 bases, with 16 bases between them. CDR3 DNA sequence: TGTGCCAGCAGTTTTAGGGGAGGGTACTCCGGAAACACCATATATTTT. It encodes CASSFRGGYSGNTIYF.

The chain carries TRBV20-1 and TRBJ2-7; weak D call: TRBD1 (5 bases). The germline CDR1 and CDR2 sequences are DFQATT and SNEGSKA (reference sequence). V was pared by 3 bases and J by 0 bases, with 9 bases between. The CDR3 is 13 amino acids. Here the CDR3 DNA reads TGCAGTGCTAGTGACAGTAGCTCCTACGAGCAGTACTTC. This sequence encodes CSASDSSSYEQYF.

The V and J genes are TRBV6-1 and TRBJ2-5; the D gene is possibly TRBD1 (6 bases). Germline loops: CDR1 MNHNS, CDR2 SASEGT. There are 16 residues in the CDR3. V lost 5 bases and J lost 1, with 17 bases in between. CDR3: CASSRSDRTRQETQYF. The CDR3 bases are TGTGCCAGCAGTCGAAGTGACAGGACACGCCAAGAGACCCAGTACTTC.

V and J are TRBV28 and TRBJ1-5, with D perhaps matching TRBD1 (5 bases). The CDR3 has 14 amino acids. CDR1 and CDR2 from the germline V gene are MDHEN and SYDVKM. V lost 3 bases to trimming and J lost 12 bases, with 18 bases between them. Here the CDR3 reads CASSFRDGNQNQHF. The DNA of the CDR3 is TGTGCCAGCAGTTTCCGGGACGGCAATCAGAACCAGCATTTT.

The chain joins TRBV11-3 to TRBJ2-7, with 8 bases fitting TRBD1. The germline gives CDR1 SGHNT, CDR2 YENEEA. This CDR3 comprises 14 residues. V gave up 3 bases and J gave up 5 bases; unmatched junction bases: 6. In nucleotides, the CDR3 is TGTGCCAGCAGCTTGGGGGACAGGATCGACGAGCAGTACTTC. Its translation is CASSLGDRIDEQYF. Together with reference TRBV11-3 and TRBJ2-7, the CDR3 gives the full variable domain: EAGVVQSPRYKIIEKKQPVAFWCNPISGHNTLYWYLQNLGQGPELLIRYENEEAVDDSQLPKDRFSAERLKGVDSTLKIQPAELGDSAVYLCASSLGDRIDEQYFGPGTRLTVT.